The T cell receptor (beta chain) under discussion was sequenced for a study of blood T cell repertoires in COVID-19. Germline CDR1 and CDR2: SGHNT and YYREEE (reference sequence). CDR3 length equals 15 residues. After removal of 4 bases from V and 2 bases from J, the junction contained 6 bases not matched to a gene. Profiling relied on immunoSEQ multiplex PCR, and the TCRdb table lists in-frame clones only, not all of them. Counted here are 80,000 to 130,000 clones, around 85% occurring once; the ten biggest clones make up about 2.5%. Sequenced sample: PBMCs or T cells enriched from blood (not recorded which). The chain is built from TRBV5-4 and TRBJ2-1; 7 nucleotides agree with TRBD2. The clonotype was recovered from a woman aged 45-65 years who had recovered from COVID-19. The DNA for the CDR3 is TGTGCCAGCAGCCCAGCGGGGACCCCCTACAATGAGCAGTTCTTC. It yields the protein CASSPAGTPYNEQFF.